Listed below are T cell receptor beta chains from one sample, sequenced in a study of blood T cell repertoires in COVID-19. Produced via immunoSEQ multiplex PCR; TCRdb's table is partial and in-frame only. The data show over 300,000 clones, with around 83% seen just once and 1% to 1.5% held by the top ten. The material sequenced was peripheral blood. The origin of the receptors is a woman aged 45-65 years with acute or convalescent COVID-19. CDR3s include the opening cysteine and the closing phenylalanine or tryptophan. A D gene is named only where the DNA matches it firmly. Clone size appears in some rows only: once, few, many, or a class for an expanded clone.

-,TRBD1,TRBJ1-2,TRBV5-4,CASSPGTGDYGYTF,TGTGCCAGCAGCCCAGGGACAGGGGACTATGGCTACACCTTC
-,-,TRBJ1-2,TRBV2,CASSEGQAYGYTF,TGTGCCAGCAGTGAAGGACAAGCCTATGGCTACACCTTC
-,TRBD1,TRBJ2-3,TRBV5-1,CASSFSDRTDTQYF,TGCGCCAGCAGCTTCTCGGACAGGACAGATACGCAGTATTTT
-,TRBD2,TRBJ2-1,TRBV5-1,CASGLTSGSYNEQFF,TGCGCCAGCGGGTTGACTAGCGGCTCCTACAATGAGCAGTTCTTC
once,-,TRBJ1-4,TRBV12-5,CASALEVSVEKLFF,TGTGCTAGTGCTTTAGAGGTTTCGGTTGAAAAACTGTTTTTT
-,TRBD2,TRBJ2-1,TRBV11-2,CASSRTSGHNEQFF,TGTGCCAGCAGCAGGACTAGCGGCCACAATGAGCAGTTCTTC
-,TRBD2,TRBJ2-5,TRBV6-4,CASSVLADAGTQYF,TGTGCCAGCAGTGTACTAGCGGATGCGGGGACCCAGTACTTC
-,-,TRBJ1-6,TRBV4-1,CASRNHRGASYNSPLHF,TGCGCCAGCAGAAATCATCGGGGGGCTTCCTATAATTCACCCCTCCACTTT
-,TRBD1,TRBJ1-6,TRBV7-2,CASSSRDRVLPLHF,TGTGCCAGCAGCTCCCGCGACAGGGTCCTACCCCTCCACTTT
-,-,TRBJ1-5,TRBV5-1,CASSLGREDQPQHF,TGCGCCAGCAGCTTGGGAAGGGAGGATCAGCCCCAGCATTTT
-,-,TRBJ2-3,TRBV10-2,CASSESRGIDTQYF,TGCGCCAGCAGTGAGTCGAGGGGGATAGATACGCAGTATTTT
-,-,TRBJ1-6,TRBV7-8,CASSFGEEGSPLHF,TGTGCCAGCAGCTTCGGGGAGGAGGGTTCACCCCTCCACTTT
-,-,TRBJ2-2,TRBV5-1,CASSLQQNTGELFF,TGCGCCAGCAGCTTGCAACAAAACACCGGGGAGCTGTTTTTT
few,TRBD1,TRBJ1-4,TRBV6-5,CASRNRGHGNEKLFF,TGTGCCAGCAGAAACAGGGGGCATGGTAATGAAAAACTGTTTTTT
few,-,TRBJ1-1,TRBV7-9,CASSLSTEAFF,TGTGCCAGCAGCCTTTCCACTGAAGCTTTCTTT
-,-,TRBJ2-2,TRBV10-2,CASRRIGGGSNTGELFF,TGCGCCAGCAGACGAATAGGGGGGGGAAGTAACACCGGGGAGCTGTTTTTT
-,-,TRBJ2-3,TRBV5-4,CASSFPYTDTQYF,TGTGCCAGCAGCTTCCCTTACACAGATACGCAGTATTTT
-,-,TRBJ1-1,TRBV11-2,CASSLAGITEAFF,TGTGCCAGCAGCTTAGCAGGGATAACTGAAGCTTTCTTT
few,-,TRBJ2-6,TRBV4-2,CASSQAGSSGANVLTF,TGTGCCAGCAGCCAAGCGGGGAGCTCTGGGGCCAACGTCCTGACTTTC
-,-,TRBJ2-3,TRBV11-3,CASSLDSYTDTQYF,TGTGCCAGCAGCCTTGACAGTTACACAGATACGCAGTATTTT
-,-,TRBJ2-7,TRBV28,CASSRGQSYEQYF,TGTGCCAGCAGTCGCGGACAGAGTTACGAGCAGTACTTC
-,-,TRBJ1-1,TRBV7-2,CASSSSRQQNTEAFF,TGTGCCAGCAGCTCCAGCCGACAGCAGAACACTGAAGCTTTCTTT
-,TRBD1,TRBJ2-6,TRBV18,CASSPRAGTGGASSGANVLTF,TGTGCCAGCTCACCACGGGCCGGGACAGGGGGCGCAAGCTCTGGGGCCAACGTCCTGACTTTC
once,TRBD2,TRBJ2-2,TRBV7-9,CASSLGLAAGELFF,TGTGCCAGCAGCTTGGGACTAGCGGCCGGGGAGCTGTTTTTT
-,-,TRBJ2-2,TRBV12-3/TRBV12-4,CASSSLTGELFF,TGTGCCAGCAGTTCTTTGACCGGGGAGCTGTTTTTT
-,-,TRBJ2-5,TRBV12-3/TRBV12-4,CASSLSETQYF,TGTGCCAGCAGTTTATCGGAGACCCAGTACTTC
-,-,TRBJ1-1,TRBV6-5,CASSLLDSWDTEAFF,TGTGCCAGCAGTCTTCTAGACAGTTGGGACACTGAAGCTTTCTTT
-,TRBD1,TRBJ2-4,TRBV7-3,CASSLTGWDIQYF,TGTGCCAGCAGCTTGACAGGGTGGGACATTCAGTACTTC
-,TRBD1,TRBJ2-7,TRBV5-6,CASSIGTGVHEQYF,TGTGCCAGCAGCATAGGGACAGGGGTCCACGAGCAGTACTTC
few,-,TRBJ1-1,TRBV7-9,CASSPQGTAEAFF,TGTGCCAGCAGTCCTCAGGGGACCGCTGAAGCTTTCTTT
-,TRBD2,TRBJ2-6,TRBV6-2/TRBV6-3,CASSASGSFSSGANVLTF,TGTGCCAGCAGTGCTAGCGGGAGTTTTAGCTCTGGGGCCAACGTCCTGACTTTC
-,-,TRBJ1-2,TRBV6-5,CASSYSNYGYTF,TGTGCCAGCAGTTACAGCAACTATGGCTACACCTTC
once,-,TRBJ1-1,TRBV20-1,CSARQGTEAFF,TGCAGTGCTCGGCAGGGTACTGAAGCTTTCTTT
-,-,TRBJ2-1,TRBV24-1,CATSDSLAPYNEQFF,TGTGCCACCAGTGACTCCTTGGCCCCCTACAATGAGCAGTTCTTC
-,-,TRBJ2-2,TRBV18,CASSLYPNTGELFF,TGTGCCAGCTCACTATATCCGAACACCGGGGAGCTGTTTTTT
-,-,TRBJ1-3,TRBV30,CAWSPGWGNTIYF,TGTGCCTGGAGTCCAGGGTGGGGAAACACCATATATTTT
-,-,TRBJ1-5,TRBV3-1/TRBV3-2,CASSQDWAGLQHF,TGTGCCAGCAGCCAAGATTGGGCAGGGCTCCAGCATTTT
-,TRBD1,TRBJ2-1,TRBV9,CASSVGVGGGHNEQFF,TGTGCCAGCAGCGTAGGGGTAGGGGGCGGTCACAATGAGCAGTTCTTC
-,TRBD2,TRBJ2-7,TRBV19,CASSGQAGGVHEQYF,TGTGCCAGTTCAGGACAGGCGGGAGGGGTCCACGAGCAGTACTTC
-,-,TRBJ2-7,TRBV5-4,CASSLSSYEQYF,TGTGCCAGCAGCCTTAGCTCCTACGAGCAGTACTTC
few,-,TRBJ2-4,TRBV9,CASSERVERNIQYF,TGTGCCAGCAGCGAGAGGGTCGAGAGAAACATTCAGTACTTC
-,TRBD1,TRBJ2-5,TRBV2,CASSILWTGGGETQYF,TGTGCCAGCAGTATACTATGGACAGGGGGGGGAGAGACCCAGTACTTC
few,TRBD1,TRBJ1-1,TRBV30,CAWKDRANTEAFF,TGTGCCTGGAAAGACAGGGCGAACACTGAAGCTTTCTTT
-,TRBD2,TRBJ2-7,TRBV27,CASSSLAGLYEQYF,TGTGCCAGCAGTTCCCTAGCGGGGTTGTACGAGCAGTACTTC
-,-,TRBJ1-1,TRBV7-2,CASSLRRGSTEAFF,TGTGCCAGCAGCTTAAGGCGGGGAAGTACTGAAGCTTTCTTT
-,-,TRBJ1-1,TRBV7-9,CASSPIAVDTEAFF,TGTGCCAGCAGCCCAATTGCGGTGGACACTGAAGCTTTCTTT
-,TRBD1,TRBJ1-2,TRBV5-1,CASSPVMGQDARTF,TGCGCCAGCAGCCCTGTAATGGGACAGGATGCTCGCACCTTC
-,-,TRBJ1-6,TRBV3-1/TRBV3-2,CASSQGPAGADNSPLHF,TGTGCCAGCAGCCAAGGCCCCGCAGGGGCGGATAATTCACCCCTCCACTTT
-,TRBD2,TRBJ2-1,TRBV15,CATSRDLQAGGHEQFF,TGTGCCACCAGCAGAGATCTTCAAGCGGGAGGCCATGAGCAGTTCTTC
-,TRBD1,TRBJ1-2,TRBV19,CASSVPSGDRGRGGYTF,TGTGCCAGTAGTGTACCCTCCGGGGACAGGGGGCGCGGTGGCTACACCTTC
-,TRBD2,TRBJ2-7,TRBV7-2,CASSLDGSGDEQYF,TGTGCCAGCAGCTTAGACGGGAGCGGGGACGAGCAGTACTTC
-,TRBD2,TRBJ2-1,TRBV6-2/TRBV6-3,CASSPSRVAGASYNEQFF,TGTGCCAGCAGTCCCTCTAGGGTAGCGGGAGCTAGCTACAATGAGCAGTTCTTC
-,TRBD2,TRBJ2-3,TRBV5-4,CASSLASGSTVDTQYF,TGTGCCAGCAGCTTAGCTAGCGGGAGTACCGTGGATACGCAGTATTTT
-,-,TRBJ1-1,TRBV3-1/TRBV3-2,CASTNTQENTEAFF,TGTGCCAGCACCAATACACAGGAAAACACTGAAGCTTTCTTT
-,-,TRBJ1-2,TRBV27,CASSLTVSYGYTF,TGTGCCAGCAGTTTAACAGTGTCCTATGGCTACACCTTC
few,TRBD1,TRBJ2-7,TRBV14,CASSQDRNYEQYF,TGTGCCAGCAGCCAGGACAGGAACTACGAGCAGTACTTC
-,-,TRBJ1-2,TRBV9,CASSSARGGAGYTF,TGTGCCAGCAGCTCCGCTAGGGGGGGCGCTGGCTACACCTTC